Reported below is one T cell receptor (beta chain). No antigen is known for it. Relative to the germline gene, one junction end is altered; a read error may explain this. The data derive from a study of CD8+ T cells in alopecia areata. Study-wide background: The authors scored treated patients' severity by affected scalp percentage.

Study-level results: Scalp clonality and expanded CD8+ clones among the top 100 fell significantly with tofacitinib. Higher clonality than in normal scalp was seen in lesional scalp, especially alopecia totalis/universalis. Many expanded lesional clones persisted during tofacitinib (in both scalp and blood).

The CDR3 sequence is 16 residues long. From germline, CDR1 is MNHNY and CDR2 SVGAGI (reference sequence). Following RNA extraction, reverse transcription yielded cDNA that acted as the sequencing template. This table comes from immunoSEQ multiplex PCR, and its TCRdb copy is limited to in-frame clones, with some not included. This sample has around 100,000 clones, with around 60% found just once. The sample's treatment: oral pan-JAK inhibitor, 5-10 mg twice daily. The J gene is TRBJ2-3, the V gene TRBV6-6; tentative D call: TRBD2 (7 bases). This sequence was found in a human donor with alopecia areata. Material: CD8+ T cells sorted from blood, obtained between weeks 55 and 70, from a patient treated with tofacitinib. The CDR3 region has the DNA TGTGCCAGCAGTTACTCCGGTGGGGGGGGCACCGATACGCAGTATTTT. Translation gives CASSYSGGGGTDTQYF.